This T cell receptor (beta chain) was identified in a study of blood T cell repertoires in COVID-19. As for the study in general: COVID-19 samples from acute and convalescent phases originated in the United States, Italy and Spain.

The repertoire was sequenced with immunoSEQ multiplex PCR; TCRdb's copy has only in-frame clones and lacks some. The sample holds under 250,000 clones, 80% to 90% seen once. The length of the CDR3 is 14 residues. The V gene lost 7 bases and the J gene lost 0 bases, with 13 bases spanning the gap. Germline CDR1 SGHRS, CDR2 YFSETQ. The study assigned cohorts using participant-reported clinical history. The chain is built from TRBV5-1 and TRBJ1-1, with D possibly being TRBD1 (5 bases). The source of this sequence is a woman between 18 and 29 years old in a cohort exposed to, infected with or recovered from COVID-19 (not recorded which). The specimen sequenced was PBMCs or T cells enriched from blood (not recorded which). CDR3 coding DNA: TGCGCCAGCCGCAGGGAGGACATGAACACTGAAGCTTTCTTT. Its protein product is CASRREDMNTEAFF.